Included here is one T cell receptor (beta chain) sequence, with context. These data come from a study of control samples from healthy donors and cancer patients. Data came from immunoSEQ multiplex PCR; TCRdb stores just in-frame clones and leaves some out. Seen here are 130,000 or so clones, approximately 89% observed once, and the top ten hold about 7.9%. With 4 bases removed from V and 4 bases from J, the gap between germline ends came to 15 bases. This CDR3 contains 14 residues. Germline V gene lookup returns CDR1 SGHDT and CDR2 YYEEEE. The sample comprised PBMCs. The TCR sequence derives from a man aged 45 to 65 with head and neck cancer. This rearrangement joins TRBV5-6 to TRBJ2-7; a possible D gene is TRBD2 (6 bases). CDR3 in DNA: TGTGCCAGCAGCAACCGGGAGATCGGATACGAGCAGTACTTC. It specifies CASSNREIGYEQYF.